This TCR beta chain was sequenced during a study of technical replicates of blood from a handful of donors. V was trimmed by 6 bases and J by 2 bases, leaving 11 bases between them. Germline assignment: CDR1 LNHDA and CDR2 SQIVND (reference sequence). This CDR3 is 15 amino acids long. Profiled with immunoSEQ multiplex PCR; TCRdb holds only in-frame clones, not every one. The repertoire holds approximately 81,000 clones, about 96% seen once, with about 0.2% in the top ten. The chain joins TRBV19 to TRBJ2-6, with D possibly TRBD2 on 6 matching bases. This sequence originates from a human donor in good health. Sequenced sample: T cells isolated from PBMCs. The CDR3 loop reads CASRDGEAGANVLTF. CDR3 bases: TGTGCCAGTAGGGATGGGGAGGCTGGGGCCAACGTCCTGACTTTC.